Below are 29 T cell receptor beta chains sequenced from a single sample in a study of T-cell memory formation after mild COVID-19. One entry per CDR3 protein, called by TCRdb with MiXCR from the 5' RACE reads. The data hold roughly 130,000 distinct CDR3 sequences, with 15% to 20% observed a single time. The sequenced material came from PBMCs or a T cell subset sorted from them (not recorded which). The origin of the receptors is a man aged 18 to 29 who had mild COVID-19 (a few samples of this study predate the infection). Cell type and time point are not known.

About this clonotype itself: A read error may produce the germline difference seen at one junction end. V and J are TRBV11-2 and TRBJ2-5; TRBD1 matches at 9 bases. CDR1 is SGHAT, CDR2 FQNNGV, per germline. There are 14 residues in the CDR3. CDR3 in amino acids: CASTLGTGKETQYF. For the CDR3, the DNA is TGTGCCAGCACCTTAGGGACAGGGAAAGAGACCCAGTACTTC.

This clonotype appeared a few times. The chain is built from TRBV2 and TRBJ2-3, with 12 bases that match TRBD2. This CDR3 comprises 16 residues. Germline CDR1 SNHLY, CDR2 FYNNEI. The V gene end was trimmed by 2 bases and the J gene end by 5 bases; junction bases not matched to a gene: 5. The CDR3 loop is CASSELTSGGLDTQYF. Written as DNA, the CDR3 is TGTGCCAGCAGTGAATTGACTAGCGGGGGCTTAGATACGCAGTATTTT.

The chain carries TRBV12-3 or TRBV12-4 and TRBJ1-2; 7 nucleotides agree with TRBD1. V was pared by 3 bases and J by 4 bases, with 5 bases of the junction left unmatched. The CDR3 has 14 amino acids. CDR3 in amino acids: CASSLSDRVYGYTF. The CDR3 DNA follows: TGTGCCAGCAGTTTGAGTGACAGGGTCTATGGCTACACCTTC.

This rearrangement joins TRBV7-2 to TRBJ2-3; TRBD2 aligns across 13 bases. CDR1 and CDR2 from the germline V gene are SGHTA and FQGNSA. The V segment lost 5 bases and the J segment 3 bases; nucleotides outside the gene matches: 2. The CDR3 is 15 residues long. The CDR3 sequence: CASSMGLAGTDTQYF. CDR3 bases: TGTGCCAGCAGCATGGGACTAGCGGGGACAGATACGCAGTATTTT.

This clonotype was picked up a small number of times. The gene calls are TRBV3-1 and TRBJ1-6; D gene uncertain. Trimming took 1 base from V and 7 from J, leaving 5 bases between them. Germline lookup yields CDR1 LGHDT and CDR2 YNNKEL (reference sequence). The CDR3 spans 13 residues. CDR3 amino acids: CASSQGTNSPLHF. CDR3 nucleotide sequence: TGTGCCAGCAGCCAAGGGACCAATTCACCCCTCCACTTT.

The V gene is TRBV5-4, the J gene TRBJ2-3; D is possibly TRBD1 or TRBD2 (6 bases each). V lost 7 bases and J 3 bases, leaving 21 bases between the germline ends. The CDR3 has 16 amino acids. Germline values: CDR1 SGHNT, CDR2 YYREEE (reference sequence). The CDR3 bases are TGTGCCAGCGGACGGAGGGGGGCCGGTGTGACAGATACGCAGTATTTT. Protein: CASGRRGAGVTDTQYF.

The CDR3 region is CASSLVGTGQNIQYF. The CDR3 DNA reads as TGTGCCAGCAGCTTGGTAGGAACAGGACAAAACATTCAGTACTTC. This chain connects TRBV7-9 to TRBJ2-4; TRBD1 might be the D (5 bases). CDR1 is SEHNR, CDR2 FQNEAQ, per germline (reference sequence). The length of the CDR3 is 15 residues. V lost 3 bases, J lost 5 bases, and 14 bases lay in between.

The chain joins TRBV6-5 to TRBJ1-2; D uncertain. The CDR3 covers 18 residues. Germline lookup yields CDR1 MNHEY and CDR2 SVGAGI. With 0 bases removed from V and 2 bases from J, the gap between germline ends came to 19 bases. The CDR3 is CASSYSMKRATLNYGYTF. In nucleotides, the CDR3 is TGTGCCAGCAGTTACTCGATGAAGAGAGCGACTTTAAACTATGGCTACACCTTC.

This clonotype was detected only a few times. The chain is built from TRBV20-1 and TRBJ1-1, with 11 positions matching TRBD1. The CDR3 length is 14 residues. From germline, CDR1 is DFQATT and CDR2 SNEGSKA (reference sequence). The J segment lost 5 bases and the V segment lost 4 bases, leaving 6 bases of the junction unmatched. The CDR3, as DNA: TGCAGTGCTACTGGGACAGGGGGAGATACTGAAGCTTTCTTT. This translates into CSATGTGGDTEAFF.

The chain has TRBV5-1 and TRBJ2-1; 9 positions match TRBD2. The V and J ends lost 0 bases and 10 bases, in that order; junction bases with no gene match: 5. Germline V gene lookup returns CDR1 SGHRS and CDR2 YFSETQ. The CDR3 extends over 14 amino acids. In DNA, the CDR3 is TGCGCCAGCAGCTTGGCCCCTAGCGGGGTAGAGCAGTTCTTC. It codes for CASSLAPSGVEQFF.

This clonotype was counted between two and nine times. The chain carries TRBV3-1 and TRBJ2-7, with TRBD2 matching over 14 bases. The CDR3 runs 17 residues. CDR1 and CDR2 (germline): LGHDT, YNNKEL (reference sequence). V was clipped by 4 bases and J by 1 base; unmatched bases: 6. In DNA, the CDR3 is TGTGCCAGCAGCCTCGGGACTAGCGGGGGCCAATCCTACGAGCAGTACTTC. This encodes CASSLGTSGGQSYEQYF.

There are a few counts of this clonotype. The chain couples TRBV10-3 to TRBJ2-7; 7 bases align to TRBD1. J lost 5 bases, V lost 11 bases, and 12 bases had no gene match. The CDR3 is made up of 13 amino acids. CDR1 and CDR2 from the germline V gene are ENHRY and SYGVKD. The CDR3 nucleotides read TGTGCCGTACAGCGACAGGGACGTAACGAGCAGTACTTC. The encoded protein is CAVQRQGRNEQYF.

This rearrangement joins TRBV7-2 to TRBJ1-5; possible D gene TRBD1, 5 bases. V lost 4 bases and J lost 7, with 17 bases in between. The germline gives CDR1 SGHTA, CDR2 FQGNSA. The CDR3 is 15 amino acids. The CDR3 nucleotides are TGTGCCAGCAGCTCGCTGACAGCGGGTCGGCAGCCCCAGCATTTT. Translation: CASSSLTAGRQPQHF.

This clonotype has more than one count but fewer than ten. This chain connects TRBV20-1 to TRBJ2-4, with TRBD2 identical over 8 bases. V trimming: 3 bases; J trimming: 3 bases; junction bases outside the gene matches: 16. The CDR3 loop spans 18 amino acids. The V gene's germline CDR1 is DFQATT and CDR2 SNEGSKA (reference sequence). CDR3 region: CSARIPGLGLGGKNIQYF. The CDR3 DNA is TGCAGTGCTAGGATTCCGGGACTAGGGCTGGGTGGCAAAAACATTCAGTACTTC.

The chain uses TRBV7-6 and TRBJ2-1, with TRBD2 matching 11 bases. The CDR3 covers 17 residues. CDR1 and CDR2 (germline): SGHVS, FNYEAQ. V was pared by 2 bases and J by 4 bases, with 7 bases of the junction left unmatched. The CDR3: CASSLLAGGVRYNEQFF. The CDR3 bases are TGTGCCAGCAGCTTACTAGCGGGGGGTGTGCGGTACAATGAGCAGTTCTTC.

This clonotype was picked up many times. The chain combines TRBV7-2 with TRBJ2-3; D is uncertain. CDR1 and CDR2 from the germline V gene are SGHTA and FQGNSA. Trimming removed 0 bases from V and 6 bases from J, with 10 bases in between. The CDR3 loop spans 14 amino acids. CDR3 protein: CASSLAAARDTQYF. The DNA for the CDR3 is TGTGCCAGCAGCTTAGCAGCCGCCAGGGATACGCAGTATTTT.

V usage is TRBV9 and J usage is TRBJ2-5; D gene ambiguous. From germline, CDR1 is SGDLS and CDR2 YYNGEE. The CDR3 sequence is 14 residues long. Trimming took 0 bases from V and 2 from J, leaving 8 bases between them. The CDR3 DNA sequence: TGTGCCAGCAGCGTAGGCTTCAGGCAAGAGACCCAGTACTTC. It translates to CASSVGFRQETQYF.

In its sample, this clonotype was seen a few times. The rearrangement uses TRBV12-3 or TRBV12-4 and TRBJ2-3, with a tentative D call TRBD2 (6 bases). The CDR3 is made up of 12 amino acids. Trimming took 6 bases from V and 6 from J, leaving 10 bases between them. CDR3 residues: CASSSRGDTQYF. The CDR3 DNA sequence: TGTGCCAGCAGCTCTCGGGGGGATACGCAGTATTTT.

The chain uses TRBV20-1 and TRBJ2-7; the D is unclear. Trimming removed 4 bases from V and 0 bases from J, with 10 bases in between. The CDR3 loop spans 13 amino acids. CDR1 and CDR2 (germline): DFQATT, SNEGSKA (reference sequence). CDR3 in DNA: TGCAGTGCTAAGATAGCCCCCTCCTACGAGCAGTACTTC. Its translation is CSAKIAPSYEQYF.

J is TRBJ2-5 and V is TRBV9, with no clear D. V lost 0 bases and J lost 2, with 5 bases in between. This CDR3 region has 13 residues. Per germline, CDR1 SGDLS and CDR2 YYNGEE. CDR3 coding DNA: TGTGCCAGCAGCGTAGCGAATCAAGAGACCCAGTACTTC. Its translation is CASSVANQETQYF.

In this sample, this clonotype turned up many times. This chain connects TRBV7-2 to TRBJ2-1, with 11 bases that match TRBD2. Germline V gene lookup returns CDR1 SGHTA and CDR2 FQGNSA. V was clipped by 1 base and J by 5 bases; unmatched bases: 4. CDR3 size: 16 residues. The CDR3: CASSLGGTSGNNEQFF. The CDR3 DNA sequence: TGTGCCAGCAGCTTAGGGGGGACTAGCGGTAACAATGAGCAGTTCTTC.

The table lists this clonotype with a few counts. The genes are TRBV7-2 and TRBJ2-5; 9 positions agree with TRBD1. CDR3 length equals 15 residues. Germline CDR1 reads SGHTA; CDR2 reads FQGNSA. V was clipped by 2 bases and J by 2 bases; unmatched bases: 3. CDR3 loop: CASSLLGTGQETQYF. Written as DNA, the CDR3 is TGTGCCAGCAGCTTACTAGGGACAGGGCAAGAGACCCAGTACTTC.

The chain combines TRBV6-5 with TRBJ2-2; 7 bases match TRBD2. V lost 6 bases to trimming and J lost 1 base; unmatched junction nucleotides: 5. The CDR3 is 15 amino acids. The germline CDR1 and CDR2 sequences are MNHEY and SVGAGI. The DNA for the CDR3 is TGTGCCAGCAGCCGGCTAGCGGAGAACACCGGGGAGCTGTTTTTT. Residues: CASSRLAENTGELFF.

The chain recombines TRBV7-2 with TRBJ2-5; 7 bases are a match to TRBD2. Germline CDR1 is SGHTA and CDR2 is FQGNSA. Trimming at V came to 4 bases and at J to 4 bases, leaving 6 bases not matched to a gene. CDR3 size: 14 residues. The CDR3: CASSSTGGGETQYF. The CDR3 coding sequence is TGTGCCAGCAGCTCTACTGGGGGGGGAGAGACCCAGTACTTC.

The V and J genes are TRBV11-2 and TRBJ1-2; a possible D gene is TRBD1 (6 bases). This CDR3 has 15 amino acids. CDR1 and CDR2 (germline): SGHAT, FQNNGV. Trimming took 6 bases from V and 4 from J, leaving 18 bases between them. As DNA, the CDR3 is TGTGCCAGCAGAGACACATCCGGGACAACCTATGGCTACACCTTC. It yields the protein CASRDTSGTTYGYTF.

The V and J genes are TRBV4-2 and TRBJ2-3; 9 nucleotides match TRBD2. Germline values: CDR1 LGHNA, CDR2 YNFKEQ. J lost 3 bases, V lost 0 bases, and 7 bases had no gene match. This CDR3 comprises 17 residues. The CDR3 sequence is CASSQDGGGGATDTQYF. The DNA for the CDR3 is TGTGCCAGCAGCCAAGATGGAGGCGGGGGGGCAACAGATACGCAGTATTTT.

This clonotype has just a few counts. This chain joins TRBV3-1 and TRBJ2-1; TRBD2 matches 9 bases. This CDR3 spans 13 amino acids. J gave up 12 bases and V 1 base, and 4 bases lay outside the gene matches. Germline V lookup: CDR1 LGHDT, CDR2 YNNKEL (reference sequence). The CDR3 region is CASSQGGAGGQFF. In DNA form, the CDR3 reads TGTGCCAGCAGCCAAGGAGGAGCGGGGGGGCAGTTCTTC.

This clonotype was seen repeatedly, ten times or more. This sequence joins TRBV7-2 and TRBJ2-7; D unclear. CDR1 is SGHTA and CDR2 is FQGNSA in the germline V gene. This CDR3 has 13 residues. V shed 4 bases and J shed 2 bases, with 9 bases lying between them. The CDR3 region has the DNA TGTGCCAGCAGCTCCACCCCCACCTACGAGCAGTACTTC. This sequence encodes CASSSTPTYEQYF.

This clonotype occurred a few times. CDR3: CASSWDTSYNEQFF. In DNA, the CDR3 is TGCGCCAGCAGCTGGGATACGTCCTACAATGAGCAGTTCTTC. The chain employs TRBV5-1 and TRBJ2-1; D is unclear. Germline assignment: CDR1 SGHRS and CDR2 YFSETQ. This CDR3 has 14 residues. V lost 3 bases, J lost 1 base, and 8 bases lay in between. The whole variable domain, remainder taken from reference TRBV5-1 and TRBJ2-1, is KAGVTQTPRYLIKTRGQQVTLSCSPISGHRSVSWYQQTPGQGLQFLFEYFSETQRNKGNFPGRFSGRQFSNSRSEMNVSTLELGDSALYLCASSWDTSYNEQFFGPGTRLTVL.